This TCR beta chain was recovered during a study of multiple sclerosis patients with progressive multifocal leukoencephalopathy. This clone was counted once. The target antigen is unknown. This CDR3 region has 15 residues. The germline CDR1 and CDR2 sequences are SNHLY and FYNNEI. The V and J ends lost 3 bases and 3 bases, in that order; junction bases with no gene match: 7. Broader study findings: Whether JC virus or general immunocompromise explains the findings remained unclear. Before and during natalizumab, the clones expanded at PML already existed.

Specified time point: before natalizumab initiation. T0 refers to blood drawn before natalizumab was first infused. Every PCR reaction included synthetic inline CDR3 controls for all V-J pairings. Only in-frame clones appear in the TCRdb table, and some are missing; sequencing was by immunoSEQ multiplex PCR. This sample yields under 35,000 clones, of which around 93% are seen a single time; around 1.8% belongs to the top ten. V is TRBV2 and J is TRBJ2-7; 8 nucleotides agree with TRBD2. This TCR derives from a man aged 25 to 40 with multiple sclerosis. The specimen was PBMCs. The CDR3 here is CASSEGLGGIYEQYF. CDR3 in DNA: TGTGCCAGCAGTGAGGGACTAGGAGGAATCTACGAGCAGTACTTC.